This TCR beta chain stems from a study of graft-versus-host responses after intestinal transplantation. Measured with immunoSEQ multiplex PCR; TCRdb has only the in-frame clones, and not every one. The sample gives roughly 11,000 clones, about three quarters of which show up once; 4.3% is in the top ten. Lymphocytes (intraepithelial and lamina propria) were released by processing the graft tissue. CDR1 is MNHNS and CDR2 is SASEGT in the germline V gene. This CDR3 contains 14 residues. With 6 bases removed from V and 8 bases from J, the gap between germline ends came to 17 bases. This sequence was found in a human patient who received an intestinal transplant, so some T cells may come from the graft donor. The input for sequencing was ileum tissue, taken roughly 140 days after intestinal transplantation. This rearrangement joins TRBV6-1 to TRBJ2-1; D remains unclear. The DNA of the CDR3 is TGTGCCAGCAGGACTCTCGCCGATCCGGATGAGCAGTTCTTC. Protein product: CASRTLADPDEQFF.